This T cell receptor beta chain was sequenced in a study of cytomegalovirus exposure and HLA in healthy donors. As concerns this clone: What it binds is unknown.

13 Jbeta primers and 60 Vbeta primers were used for the PCR. Assay used: immunoSEQ multiplex PCR; TCRdb lists only in-frame clones, some missing. The data contain around 88,000 clones, 77% of them seen just once; the ten biggest clones take up around 6.6%. Study results and limitations: It was in a later analysis that TCR association rates were seen to vary by HLA locus, highest for DRB1 and lowest for HLA-C. Previously analyzed data showed that most TCR beta V segments were productive at a frequency of about 87% or about 30%.

Germline CDR1 is GTSNPN and CDR2 is SVGIG (reference sequence). Trimming shortened V by 0 bases and J by 4 bases, and 13 bases separated the two germline ends. This CDR3 comprises 15 residues. Whereas donors were nominally healthy upon sampling, unrecorded immune exposures were probable. This TCR came from a man in his fifties in good health and CMV-seropositive. The chain is built from TRBV30 and TRBJ2-1; TRBD1 might be the D (5 bases). Sequencing was performed on PBMCs. CDR3 DNA: TGTGCCTGGAGTGTAGGGGTCGGAGCTTACAATGAGCAGTTCTTC. This encodes CAWSVGVGAYNEQFF.